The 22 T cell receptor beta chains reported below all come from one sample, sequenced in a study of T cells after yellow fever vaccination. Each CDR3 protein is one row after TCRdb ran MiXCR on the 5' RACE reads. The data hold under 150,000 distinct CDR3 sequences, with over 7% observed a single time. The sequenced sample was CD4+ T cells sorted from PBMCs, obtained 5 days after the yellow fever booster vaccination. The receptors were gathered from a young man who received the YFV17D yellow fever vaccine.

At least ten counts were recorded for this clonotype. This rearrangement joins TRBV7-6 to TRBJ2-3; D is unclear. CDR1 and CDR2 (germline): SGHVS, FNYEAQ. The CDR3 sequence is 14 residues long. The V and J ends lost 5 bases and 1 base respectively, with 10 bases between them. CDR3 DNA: TGTGCCAGCAGCCCCCTTCTGGGCACAGATACGCAGTATTTT. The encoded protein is CASSPLLGTDTQYF.

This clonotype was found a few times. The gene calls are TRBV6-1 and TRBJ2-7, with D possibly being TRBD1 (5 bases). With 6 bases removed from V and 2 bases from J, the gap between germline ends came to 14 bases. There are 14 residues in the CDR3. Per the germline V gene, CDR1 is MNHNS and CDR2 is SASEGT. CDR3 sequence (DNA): TGTGCCAGCAGGCGGCACCAGGGTCCCTACGAGCAGTACTTC. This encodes CASRRHQGPYEQYF.

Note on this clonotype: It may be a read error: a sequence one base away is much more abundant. As DNA, the CDR3 is TGTGCCATCAGCAAAGGACTGGACTCCTACGAGCAGTACTTC. It specifies CAISKGLDSYEQYF. V usage is TRBV12-1 and J usage is TRBJ2-7; the table names TRBD2, a call not compared with the DNA. TRBV12-1 constitutes a pseudogene. CDR3 length: 14 residues.

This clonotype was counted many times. The CDR3 DNA is TGCGCCAGCAGCCCGCGGAGGGGTGAGCAGTACTTC. Protein sequence: CASSPRRGEQYF. This rearrangement joins TRBV5-1 to TRBJ2-7, with D possibly being TRBD2 (6 bases). This CDR3 has 12 residues. The V and J ends lost 4 bases and 7 bases respectively, with 12 bases between them. The V gene's germline CDR1 is SGHRS and CDR2 YFSETQ.

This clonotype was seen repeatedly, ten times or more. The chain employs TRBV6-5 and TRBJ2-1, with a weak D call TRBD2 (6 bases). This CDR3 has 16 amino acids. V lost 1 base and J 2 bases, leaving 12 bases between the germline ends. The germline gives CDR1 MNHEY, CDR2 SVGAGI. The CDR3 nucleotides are TGTGCCAGCAGTTACTACCGGAGGGCCACCTACAATGAGCAGTTCTTC. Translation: CASSYYRRATYNEQFF.

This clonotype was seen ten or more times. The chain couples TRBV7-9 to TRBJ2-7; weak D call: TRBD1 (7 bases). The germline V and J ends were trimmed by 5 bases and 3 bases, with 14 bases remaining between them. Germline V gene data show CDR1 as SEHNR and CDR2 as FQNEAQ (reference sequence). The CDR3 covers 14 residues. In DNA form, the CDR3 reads TGTGCCAGCAGCGGGCGGGACAGTGGCTACGAGCAGTACTTC. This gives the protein CASSGRDSGYEQYF.

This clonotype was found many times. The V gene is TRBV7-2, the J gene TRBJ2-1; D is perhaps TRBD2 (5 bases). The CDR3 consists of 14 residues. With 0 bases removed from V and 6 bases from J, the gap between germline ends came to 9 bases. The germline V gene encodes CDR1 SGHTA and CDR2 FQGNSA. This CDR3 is CASSLAGAVNEQFF. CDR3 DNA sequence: TGTGCCAGCAGCTTAGCGGGAGCGGTCAATGAGCAGTTCTTC. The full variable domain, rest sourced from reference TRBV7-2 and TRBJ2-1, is GAGVSQSPSNKVTEKGKDVELRCDPISGHTALYWYRQSLGQGLEFLIYFQGNSAPDKSGLPSDRFSAERTGGSVSTLTIQRTQQEDSAVYLCASSLAGAVNEQFFGPGTRLTVL.

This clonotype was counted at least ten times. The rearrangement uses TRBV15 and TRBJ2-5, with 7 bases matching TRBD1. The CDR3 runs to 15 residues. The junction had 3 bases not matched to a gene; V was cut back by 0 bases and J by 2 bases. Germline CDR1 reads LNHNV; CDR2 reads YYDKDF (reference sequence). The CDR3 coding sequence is TGTGCCACCAGCAGAGATATGGGACAGCAAGAGACCCAGTACTTC. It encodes CATSRDMGQQETQYF.

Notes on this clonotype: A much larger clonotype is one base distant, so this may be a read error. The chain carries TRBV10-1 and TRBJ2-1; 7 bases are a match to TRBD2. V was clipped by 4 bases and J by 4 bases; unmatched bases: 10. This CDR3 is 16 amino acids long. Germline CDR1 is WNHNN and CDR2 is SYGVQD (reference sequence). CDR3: CASSGSRDYPYNEQFF. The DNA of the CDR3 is TGCGCCAGCAGTGGGTCCCGGGACTACCCATACAATGAGCAGTTCTTC.

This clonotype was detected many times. The CDR3 region is CASSSTSGRFETQYF. For the CDR3, the DNA is TGTGCCAGCAGCTCGACTAGCGGGAGGTTCGAGACCCAGTACTTC. The gene calls are TRBV7-6 and TRBJ2-5; 13 bases fit TRBD2. The CDR3 extends over 15 amino acids. V lost 4 bases, J lost 5 bases, and 4 bases stayed unmatched. Germline CDR1 and CDR2: SGHVS and FNYEAQ.

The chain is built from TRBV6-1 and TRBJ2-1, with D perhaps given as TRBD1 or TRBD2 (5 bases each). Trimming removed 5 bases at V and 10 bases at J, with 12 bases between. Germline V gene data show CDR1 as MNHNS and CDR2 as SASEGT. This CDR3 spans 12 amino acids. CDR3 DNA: TGTGCCAGCAGTCCTATAGAGGGGGAGCAGTTCTTC. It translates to CASSPIEGEQFF.

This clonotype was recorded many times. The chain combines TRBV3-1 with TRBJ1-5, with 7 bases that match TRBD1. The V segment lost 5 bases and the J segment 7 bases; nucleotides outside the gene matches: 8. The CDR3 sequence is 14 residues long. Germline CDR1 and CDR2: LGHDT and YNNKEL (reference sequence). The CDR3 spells CASSFDRANQPQHF. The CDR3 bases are TGTGCCAGCAGCTTCGACAGGGCGAACCAGCCCCAGCATTTT.

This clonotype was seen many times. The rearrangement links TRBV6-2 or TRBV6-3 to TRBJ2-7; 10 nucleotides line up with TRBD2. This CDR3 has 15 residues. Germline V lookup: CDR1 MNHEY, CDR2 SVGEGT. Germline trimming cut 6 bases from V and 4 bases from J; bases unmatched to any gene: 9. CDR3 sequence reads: CASSPSRTSGYEQYF. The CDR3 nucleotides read TGTGCCAGCAGCCCCTCTCGGACTAGCGGTTACGAGCAGTACTTC.

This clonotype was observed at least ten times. CDR3 sequence (DNA): TGTGCCAGCAGCTTAGTTCATTTAAGCTCCTACAATGAGCAGTTCTTC. Its translation is CASSLVHLSSYNEQFF. The chain combines TRBV11-2 with TRBJ2-1; no clear D gene. Germline V gene lookup returns CDR1 SGHAT and CDR2 FQNNGV. Trimming took off 1 base at V and 0 bases at J, with 10 bases between the two ends. The CDR3 runs 16 residues.

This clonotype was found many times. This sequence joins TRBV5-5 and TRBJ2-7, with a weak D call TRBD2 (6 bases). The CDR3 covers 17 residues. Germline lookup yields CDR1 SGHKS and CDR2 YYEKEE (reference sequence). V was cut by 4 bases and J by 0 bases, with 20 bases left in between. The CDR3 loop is CASSPLHRGRSSYEQYF. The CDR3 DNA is TGTGCCAGCAGCCCGCTTCATCGGGGGAGAAGCTCCTACGAGCAGTACTTC.

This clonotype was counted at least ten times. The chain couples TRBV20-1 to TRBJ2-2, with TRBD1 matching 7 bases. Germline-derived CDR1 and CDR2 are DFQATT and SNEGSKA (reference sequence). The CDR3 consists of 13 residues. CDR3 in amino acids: CKLRDSLSGELFF. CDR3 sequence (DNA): TGCAAGCTCCGGGACAGCTTATCCGGGGAGCTGTTTTTT.

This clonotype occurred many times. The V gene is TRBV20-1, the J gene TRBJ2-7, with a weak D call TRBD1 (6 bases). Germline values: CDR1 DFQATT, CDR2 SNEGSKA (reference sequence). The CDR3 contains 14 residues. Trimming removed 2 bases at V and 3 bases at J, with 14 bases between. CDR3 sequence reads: CSARKFLGGYEQYF. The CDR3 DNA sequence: TGCAGTGCTAGAAAGTTTTTAGGGGGCTACGAGCAGTACTTC.

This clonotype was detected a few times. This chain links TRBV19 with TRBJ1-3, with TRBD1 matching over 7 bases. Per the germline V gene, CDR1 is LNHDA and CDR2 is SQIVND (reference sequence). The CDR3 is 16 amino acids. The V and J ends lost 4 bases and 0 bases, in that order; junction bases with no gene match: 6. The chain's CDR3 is CASSNPGTASGNTIYF. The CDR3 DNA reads TGTGCCAGTAGTAACCCCGGGACAGCCTCTGGAAACACCATATATTTT.

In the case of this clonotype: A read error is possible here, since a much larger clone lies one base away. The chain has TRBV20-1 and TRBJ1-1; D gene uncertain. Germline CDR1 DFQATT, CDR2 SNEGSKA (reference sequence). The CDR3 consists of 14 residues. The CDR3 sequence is CRSTPARTNTEAFF. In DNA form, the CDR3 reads TGCCGCTCCACCCCAGCACGGACGAACACTGAAGCTTTCTTT.

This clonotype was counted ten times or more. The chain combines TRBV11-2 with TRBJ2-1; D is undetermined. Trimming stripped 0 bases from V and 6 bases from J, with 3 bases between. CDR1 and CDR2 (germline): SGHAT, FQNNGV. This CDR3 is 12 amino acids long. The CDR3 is CASSLERNEQFF. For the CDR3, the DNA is TGTGCCAGCAGCTTAGAACGCAATGAGCAGTTCTTC.

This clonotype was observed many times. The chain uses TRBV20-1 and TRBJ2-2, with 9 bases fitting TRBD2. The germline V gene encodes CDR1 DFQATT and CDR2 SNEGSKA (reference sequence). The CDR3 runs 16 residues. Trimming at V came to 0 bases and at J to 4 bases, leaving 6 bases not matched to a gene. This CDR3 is CSARDGSSGTTGELFF. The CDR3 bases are TGCAGTGCTAGAGATGGGTCTAGCGGGACCACCGGGGAGCTGTTTTTT.

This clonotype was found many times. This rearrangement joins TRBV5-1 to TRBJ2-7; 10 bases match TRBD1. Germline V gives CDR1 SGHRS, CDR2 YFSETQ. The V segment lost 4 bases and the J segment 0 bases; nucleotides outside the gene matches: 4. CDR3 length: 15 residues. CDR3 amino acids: CASSGDRGFSYEQYF. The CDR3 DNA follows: TGCGCCAGCAGCGGGGACAGGGGTTTCTCCTACGAGCAGTACTTC.